One and the same sample provided the 20 T cell receptor beta chains below, sequenced in a study of blood T cell repertoires in COVID-19. Measured with immunoSEQ multiplex PCR; TCRdb has only the in-frame clones, and not every one. This table holds around 170,000 clones, about 86% found once. Specimen: peripheral blood. Receptor source: an older woman with acute or convalescent COVID-19.

About this clone: The sample carries other DNA sequences with the same CDR3. The V and J genes are TRBV5-1 and TRBJ1-1, with 8 bases matching TRBD1. This CDR3 region has 15 residues. The germline V gene encodes CDR1 SGHRS and CDR2 YFSETQ. V lost 4 bases, J lost 0 bases, and 5 bases stayed unmatched. The CDR3 region is CASSQQGAMNTEAFF. CDR3 coding DNA: TGCGCCAGCAGCCAGCAGGGGGCTATGAACACTGAAGCTTTCTTT.

The chain couples TRBV7-9 to TRBJ2-7; unclear D gene. Per germline, CDR1 SEHNR and CDR2 FQNEAQ (reference sequence). Trimming took off 2 bases at V and 5 bases at J, with 4 bases between the two ends. The CDR3 length is 11 residues. CDR3 region: CASSLYNEQYF. The CDR3 DNA is TGTGCCAGCAGCTTATATAACGAGCAGTACTTC. Combining the CDR3 with reference TRBV7-9 and TRBJ2-7 gives the whole variable domain DTGVSQNPRHKITKRGQNVTFRCDPISEHNRLYWYRQTLGQGPEFLTYFQNEAQLEKSRLLSDRFSAERPKGSFSTLEIQRTEQGDSAMYLCASSLYNEQYFGPGTRLTVT.

This chain connects TRBV6-5 to TRBJ1-2; D may be TRBD1 (6 bases). CDR3 length: 15 amino acids. V lost 0 bases to trimming and J lost 4 bases, with 12 bases between them. Germline-derived CDR1 and CDR2 are MNHEY and SVGAGI. The CDR3 sequence is CASSYSTGSTYGYTF. The CDR3 DNA reads as TGTGCCAGCAGTTACTCAACAGGGTCAACCTATGGCTACACCTTC.

The rearrangement links TRBV4-3 to TRBJ1-6, with unresolved D. Germline V gives CDR1 LGHNA, CDR2 YSLEER. The CDR3 is 14 amino acids. Trimming cost V 0 bases and J 13 bases, with 13 bases left between them. CDR3 bases: TGCGCCAGCAGCCAAGAAGCCGGGTTTCAGCCCCTCCACTTT. Encoded protein: CASSQEAGFQPLHF.

The chain uses TRBV4-3 and TRBJ1-5; no firm D call. Germline V CDR1 and CDR2: LGHNA, YSLEER. This CDR3 is built from 15 residues. Trimming removed 4 bases at V and 1 base at J, with 11 bases between. CDR3 coding DNA: TGCGCCAGCAGCCCAACGATCGGGAGCAATCAGCCCCAGCATTTT. Residues: CASSPTIGSNQPQHF.

This chain joins TRBV7-2 and TRBJ2-5, with 16 bases aligning to TRBD2. The CDR3 totals 18 residues. With 5 bases clipped from V and 5 bases from J, the junction kept 11 bases outside the gene matches. The germline V gene encodes CDR1 SGHTA and CDR2 FQGNSA. The CDR3 protein is CASSQGLAGGQFRETQYF. In nucleotides, the CDR3 is TGTGCCAGCAGCCAGGGACTAGCGGGAGGGCAGTTTAGGGAGACCCAGTACTTC.

The rearrangement uses TRBV4-3 and TRBJ2-1; weak D call: TRBD2 (6 bases). From germline, CDR1 is LGHNA and CDR2 YSLEER. The ends were cut back, 0 bases at V and 10 bases at J, with 16 bases in the middle. This CDR3 contains 15 residues. DNA for the CDR3: TGCGCCAGCAGCCAAGATGGGCTAGCGAGCGTCGAGCAGTTCTTC. Residues: CASSQDGLASVEQFF.

The chain recombines TRBV2 with TRBJ1-4; D call uncertain. The CDR3 has 14 amino acids. Germline assignment: CDR1 SNHLY and CDR2 FYNNEI. Trimming stripped 6 bases from V and 0 bases from J, with 8 bases between. CDR3 loop: CASSRLTTNEKLFF. The DNA of the CDR3 is TGTGCCAGCAGCAGACTGACAACTAATGAAAAACTGTTTTTT.

The genes are TRBV29-1 and TRBJ1-1, with 7 nucleotides matching TRBD1. Germline CDR1 is SQVTM and CDR2 is ANQGSEA. With 5 bases clipped from V and 4 bases from J, the junction kept 16 bases outside the gene matches. CDR3 length equals 16 residues. The CDR3 coding sequence is TGCAGCGTTCGACTGTCCCGGGACAGTGTGAGCACTGAAGCTTTCTTT. It is translated as CSVRLSRDSVSTEAFF.

The chain has TRBV6-6 and TRBJ2-5, with 7 bases identical to TRBD2. The V and J ends lost 6 bases and 1 base, in that order; junction bases with no gene match: 11. The CDR3 is 16 amino acids. Germline CDR1 and CDR2: MNHNY and SVGAGI (reference sequence). DNA of the CDR3: TGTGCCAGCAGCCGCCCTTATCCTAGCGGCCAAGAGACCCAGTACTTC. As protein: CASSRPYPSGQETQYF.

The chain joins TRBV4-2 to TRBJ1-1; TRBD1 agrees at 7 bases. Germline lookup yields CDR1 LGHNA and CDR2 YNFKEQ. The CDR3 is 15 residues long. The junction had 9 bases not matched to a gene; V was cut back by 4 bases and J by 4 bases. The CDR3 region has the DNA TGTGCCAGCAGCCCGGGACAGTCGGTTATCACTGAAGCTTTCTTT. Translated, it gives CASSPGQSVITEAFF.

The chain joins TRBV11-1 to TRBJ2-3; D is unresolved. The V gene's germline CDR1 is SGHAT and CDR2 FQDESV (reference sequence). The CDR3 spans 14 residues. Between the trimmed V and J ends, which lost 5 bases and 0 bases, there was a span of 9 bases. The CDR3 DNA reads TGTGCCAGCAGCCCAACAGCAAGCACAGATACGCAGTATTTT. The encoded protein is CASSPTASTDTQYF.

The chain recombines TRBV2 with TRBJ2-5, with D maybe TRBD1 (5 bases). The CDR3 runs to 16 residues. Germline values: CDR1 SNHLY, CDR2 FYNNEI. Trimming removed 7 bases from V and 4 bases from J, with 22 bases in between. Here the CDR3 DNA reads TGTGCCAGCACCGGAGATAGACCAGGGATGGGAGAGACCCAGTACTTC. The encoded protein is CASTGDRPGMGETQYF. The whole variable domain, remainder taken from reference TRBV2 and TRBJ2-5, is EPEVTQTPSHQVTQMGQEVILRCVPISNHLYFYWYRQILGQKVEFLVSFYNNEISEKSEIFDDQFSVERPDGSNFTLKIRSTKLEDSAMYFCASTGDRPGMGETQYFGPGTRLLVL.

This chain links TRBV30 with TRBJ1-5; D is undetermined. V was pared by 2 bases and J by 0 bases, with 5 bases between. CDR1 and CDR2 (germline): GTSNPN, SVGIG (reference sequence). CDR3 length: 13 amino acids. This CDR3 is CAWSRDSNQPQHF. Here the CDR3 DNA reads TGTGCCTGGAGTAGAGATAGCAATCAGCCCCAGCATTTT.

The V and J genes are TRBV7-2 and TRBJ1-2; no definite D call. The CDR3 runs to 14 residues. From germline, CDR1 is SGHTA and CDR2 FQGNSA. The V end lost 4 bases, the J end lost 8 bases, and 17 bases lay between the germline ends. CDR3 protein: CASSSSGYPRGYTF. The CDR3 nucleotides are TGTGCCAGCAGCTCTTCAGGTTACCCTCGGGGCTACACCTTC.

This clone was found once. The chain uses TRBV14 and TRBJ1-2, with D hard to call. The CDR3 consists of 13 residues. Per germline, CDR1 SGHDN and CDR2 FVKESK. Trimming took 1 base from V and 3 from J, leaving 6 bases between them. The DNA of the CDR3 is TGTGCCAGCAGCCAAGTAACGGACTATGGCTACACCTTC. Translation: CASSQVTDYGYTF.

The chain employs TRBV29-1 and TRBJ1-2, with 8 bases fitting TRBD1. Germline-derived CDR1 and CDR2 are SQVTM and ANQGSEA. The J segment lost 4 bases and the V segment lost 8 bases, leaving 6 bases of the junction unmatched. CDR3 length: 12 amino acids. The CDR3 is CSTGTGFYGYTF. The CDR3 DNA follows: TGCAGCACGGGGACAGGATTCTATGGCTACACCTTC.

The chain has TRBV11-2 and TRBJ2-7; possibly TRBD2 for D (6 bases). Germline V gene lookup returns CDR1 SGHAT and CDR2 FQNNGV. The V end lost 4 bases, the J end lost 0 bases, and 13 bases lay between the germline ends. CDR3 size: 15 residues. This CDR3 reads CASSSSPRDSYEQYF. The CDR3 DNA follows: TGTGCCAGCAGCTCAAGCCCGCGGGACTCCTACGAGCAGTACTTC.

The V and J genes are TRBV4-3 and TRBJ1-4; 7 bases align to TRBD1. The CDR3 covers 15 residues. Germline CDR1 and CDR2: LGHNA and YSLEER. V shed 0 bases, J shed 4 bases, and the junction held 2 bases outside the gene matches. The CDR3 DNA reads TGCGCCAGCAGCCAAGAGACAGGGAATAATGAAAAACTGTTTTTT. Protein: CASSQETGNNEKLFF.

The CDR3 DNA is TGCGCCAGCAGCCAAGCGGGACAGAACTATGGCTACACCTTC. Residues: CASSQAGQNYGYTF. The V and J genes are TRBV4-1 and TRBJ1-2; 7 bases match TRBD1. This CDR3 region has 14 residues. Germline V gene data show CDR1 as MGHRA and CDR2 as YSYEKL. V lost 1 base and J lost 2; bases outside the gene matches: 1.